This T cell receptor (beta chain) appears in the sequencing data of a study of CD8 T cells in ankylosing spondylitis (dated by TCRdb to 2016 to 2017). Turning to the overall study: To find TCR variants linked to disease, the study profiled T cell receptor beta repertoires in ankylosing spondylitis patients and healthy donors. Peripheral blood was sampled, and synovial fluid was also collected from ankylosing spondylitis patients. The full study cohort was made up of 20 to 25 ankylosing spondylitis patients and roughly 100 healthy donors.

What the research found in general, with its limitations: Some motif variants had previously been reported in the synovial fluid and blood of reactive arthritis patients, which suggests shared mechanisms of disease initiation. The disease-linked clones were reported to be significantly enriched in matched synovial fluid samples from ankylosing spondylitis patients. Blood from ankylosing spondylitis patients appeared to be characterized by a TCR beta motif made up of several highly homologous amino acid variants. The disease-linked clones had a CD8+ phenotype and were found at relatively low frequencies in peripheral blood.

At the junction V is shortened by 4 bases and J by 2 bases, with 14 bases in between. CDR1 and CDR2 are drawn from the germline V gene: SGHTA, FQGNSA. The CDR3 starts with the cysteine, ends with the phenylalanine, and has 15 residues. Solely the CDR3 DNA is kept, with 45 bases framed from the first base. In regard to this clonotype: No cognate antigen has been identified for it. The sample holds no much larger clone one base away, and base qualities are not on file.

The run used an Illumina HiSeq 2500. Quantitative 5'-RACE with molecular barcodes was used to prepare TCR beta libraries. On the study's bioinformatics: A new computational method, built on a probabilistic model of VDJ rearrangement, was used to identify disease-linked TCR variants. TCRdb took the public reads, trimmed them with fastp at Q25, ran MiXCR for clone calling and kept in-frame beta chains. One record per CDR3 amino acid sequence lists the most common genes and DNA. The V and J calls reflect TCRdb's pipeline rather than the authors' work. Present in this sample are 100,000 to 150,000 distinct CDR3 sequences, over 15% of which were seen just once. Roughly a third of the sample is taken by the ten largest.

The V and J segments used are TRBV7-2 and TRBJ1-2; tentative D gene TRBD1, with 5 bases matching. Sequenced input: blood, either unsorted or a sorted T cell fraction (not recorded which). This receptor was taken from a male donor with ankylosing spondylitis. The CDR3 protein is CASSSGTGMNYGYTF. The DNA sequence is given as TGTGCCAGCAGCTCCGGGACGGGAATGAACTATGGCTACACCTTC.